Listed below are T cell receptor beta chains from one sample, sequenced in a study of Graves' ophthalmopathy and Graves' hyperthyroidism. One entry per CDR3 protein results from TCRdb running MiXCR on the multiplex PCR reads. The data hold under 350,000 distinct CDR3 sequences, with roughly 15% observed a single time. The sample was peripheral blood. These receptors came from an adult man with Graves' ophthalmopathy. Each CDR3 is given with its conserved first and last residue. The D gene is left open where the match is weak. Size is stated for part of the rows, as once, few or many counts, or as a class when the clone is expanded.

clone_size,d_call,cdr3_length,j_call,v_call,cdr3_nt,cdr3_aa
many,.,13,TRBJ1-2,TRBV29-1,TGCAGCGTTGAAGATCGGACCAGGGGTGGCTACACCTTC,CSVEDRTRGGYTF
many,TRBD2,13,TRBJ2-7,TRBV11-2,TGTGCCAGCAGCTTTGCTAGCGGATACGAGCAGTACTTC,CASSFASGYEQYF
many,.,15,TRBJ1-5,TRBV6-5,TGTGCCAGCAGTATGACTCCTGCGGGCAATCAGCCCCAGCATTTT,CASSMTPAGNQPQHF
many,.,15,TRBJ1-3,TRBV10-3,TGTGCCACTTCCTGGGGCTCTGCCTCTGGAAACACCATATATTTT,CATSWGSASGNTIYF
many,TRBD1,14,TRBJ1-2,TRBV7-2,TGTGCCAGCAGCTTATTCTCGACAGGGGATGGCTACACCTTC,CASSLFSTGDGYTF
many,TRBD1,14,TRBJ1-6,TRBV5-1,TGCGCCAGCAGCTTGGTTGCAGGGACAGAACCCCTCCACTTT,CASSLVAGTEPLHF
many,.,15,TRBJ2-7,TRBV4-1,TGCGCCAGCAGCCACGAACGGCAGGCCTCCTACGAGCAGTACTTC,CASSHERQASYEQYF
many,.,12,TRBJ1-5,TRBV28,TGTGCCAGCAGGAGATCTTGGGAGCCCCAGCATTTT,CASRRSWEPQHF
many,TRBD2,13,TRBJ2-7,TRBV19,TGTGCCAGTAGTGTACTAGCGGGAGACGAGCAGTACTTC,CASSVLAGDEQYF
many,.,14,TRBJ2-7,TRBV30,TGTGCCTGGATTGGACACCAAGGGGCTTACGAGCAGTACTTC,CAWIGHQGAYEQYF
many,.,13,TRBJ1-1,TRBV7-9,TGTGCCAGCAGTCAAGCTGGATTTATTGAAGCTTTCTTT,CASSQAGFIEAFF
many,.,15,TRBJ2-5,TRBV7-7,TGTGCTAGCAGCTTAGCGTTCGGCCGAGGAGAGACCCAGTACTTC,CASSLAFGRGETQYF
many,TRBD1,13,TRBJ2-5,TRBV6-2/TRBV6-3,TGTGCCAGCAGTGGGGACAGACAAGAGACCCAGTACTTC,CASSGDRQETQYF
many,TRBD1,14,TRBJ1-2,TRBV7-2,TGTGCCAGCAGCTTACAAGACAGGGATTATGGCTACACCTTC,CASSLQDRDYGYTF
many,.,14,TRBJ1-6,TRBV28,TGTGCCAGCACCGGGCGGATTTATAATTCACCCCTCCACTTT,CASTGRIYNSPLHF
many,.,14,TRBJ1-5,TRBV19,TGTGCCAGTAGGCTCCGGGGACGCAATCAGCCCCAGCATTTT,CASRLRGRNQPQHF
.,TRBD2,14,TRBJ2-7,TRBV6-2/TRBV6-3,TGTGCCAGCAGTAGCGGGGGGGCTGTCTCCGAGCAGTACTTC,CASSSGGAVSEQYF
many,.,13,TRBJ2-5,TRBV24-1,TGTGCCACCAGTGCGATAGGAGGAGAGACCCAGTACTTC,CATSAIGGETQYF
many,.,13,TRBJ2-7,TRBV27,TGTGCCAGCAGTTTATCGGCCCCCTACGAGCAGTACTTC,CASSLSAPYEQYF
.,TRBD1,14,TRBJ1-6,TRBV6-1,TGTGCCAGCACCAAGGGGACAGGGTGGTCACCCCTCCACTTT,CASTKGTGWSPLHF
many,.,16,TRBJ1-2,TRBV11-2,TGTGCCAGCAGCTTATCCCTGGACAGATTTAACTATGGCTACACCTTC,CASSLSLDRFNYGYTF
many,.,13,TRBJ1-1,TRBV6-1,TGTGCCAGCAGTCGGGGGAAAAACACTGAAGCTTTCTTT,CASSRGKNTEAFF
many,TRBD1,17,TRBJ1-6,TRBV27,TGTGCCAGCAGTTTAGCTCGACGGACAGGGTATAATTCACCCCTCCACTTT,CASSLARRTGYNSPLHF
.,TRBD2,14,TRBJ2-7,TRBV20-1,TGCAGTGCCCGGGGACTAGCGGGAGTCCAAGAGCAGTACTTC,CSARGLAGVQEQYF
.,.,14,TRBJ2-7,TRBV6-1,TGTGCCAGCAGTCTAAGACATCTATCCTACGAGCAGTACTTC,CASSLRHLSYEQYF
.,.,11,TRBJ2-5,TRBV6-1,TGTGCCAGCAGAGCGGAAGAGACCCAGTACTTC,CASRAEETQYF
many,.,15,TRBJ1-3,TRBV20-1,TGCAGTGGGGCTGATAGGCAGGGTATTGGAAACACCATATATTTT,CSGADRQGIGNTIYF
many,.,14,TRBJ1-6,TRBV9,TGTGCCAGCAATACGCCTCTCTATAATTCACCCCTCCACTTT,CASNTPLYNSPLHF
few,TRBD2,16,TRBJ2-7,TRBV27,TGTGCCAGCAGCACGGGACTAGCGGGAGGATCCTACGAGCAGTACTTC,CASSTGLAGGSYEQYF
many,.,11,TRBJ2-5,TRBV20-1,TGCAGTGCTGTCTTCCAAGAGACCCAGTACTTC,CSAVFQETQYF
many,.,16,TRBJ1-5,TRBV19,TGTGCCAGTAGTACCCGGTGGGAGCGGCTAGGTCAGCCCCAGCATTTT,CASSTRWERLGQPQHF
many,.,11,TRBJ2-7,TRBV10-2,TGCGCCAGCAGTACTAAGGGCGAGCAGTACTTC,CASSTKGEQYF
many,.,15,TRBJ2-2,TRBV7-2,TGTGCCAGCAGCTTAAGGTTACCTAACGCCGGGGAGCTGTTTTTT,CASSLRLPNAGELFF
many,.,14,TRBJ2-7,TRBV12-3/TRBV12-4,TGTGCCAGCAGTTTTAGGGCAGCCTCCTACGAGCAGTACTTC,CASSFRAASYEQYF
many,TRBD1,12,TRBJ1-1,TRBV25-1,TGTGCCAGCAGTGGGACAGGGTCCTTAACTTTCTTT,CASSGTGSLTFF
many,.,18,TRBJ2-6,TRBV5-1,TGCGCCAGCAGCTTGAATGGTCCGACGGTCTCTGGGGCCAACGTCCTGACTTTC,CASSLNGPTVSGANVLTF
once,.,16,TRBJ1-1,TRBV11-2,TGTGCCAGCAGCGAATTCTCCGGGACATCCACCTCTGAAGCTTTCTTT,CASSEFSGTSTSEAFF
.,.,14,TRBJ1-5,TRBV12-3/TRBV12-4,TGTGCCAGCAGTTTTGGGGCAGGGGATCAGCCCCAGCATTTT,CASSFGAGDQPQHF
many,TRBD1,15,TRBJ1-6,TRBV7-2,TGTGCCAGCAGCTTAGTCCACAGGGGAAGCTCACCCCTCCACTTT,CASSLVHRGSSPLHF
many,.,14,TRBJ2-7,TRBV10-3,TGTGCCATCAGTAAAACAGGTGATACCTACGAGCAGTACTTC,CAISKTGDTYEQYF
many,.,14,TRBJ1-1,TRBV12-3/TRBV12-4,TGTGCCAGCAGCCCCCCAACGGACAGCGGAGAAGCTTTCTTT,CASSPPTDSGEAFF
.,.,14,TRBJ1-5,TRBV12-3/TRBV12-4,TGTGCCAGCACTACTCCCGGGACCAATCAGCCCCAGCATTTT,CASTTPGTNQPQHF
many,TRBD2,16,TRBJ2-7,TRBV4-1,TGCGCCAGCAGCCAAGAATCGGGACTAGCGGGCTACGAGCAGTACTTC,CASSQESGLAGYEQYF
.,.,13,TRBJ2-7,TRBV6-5,TGTGCCAGCAGTTACTCTAAGACTGGCGAGCAGTACTTC,CASSYSKTGEQYF
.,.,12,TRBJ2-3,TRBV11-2,TGTGCCAGCAGCCCGGGGGCGGATACGCAGTATTTT,CASSPGADTQYF
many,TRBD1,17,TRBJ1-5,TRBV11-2,TGTGCCAGCAGCCCGGGACAGGGGTCTCGCTTCGGTCAGCCCCAGCATTTT,CASSPGQGSRFGQPQHF
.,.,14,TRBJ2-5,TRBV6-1,TGTGCCAGCAGTGGGGCCCGGTACCAAGAGACCCAGTACTTC,CASSGARYQETQYF
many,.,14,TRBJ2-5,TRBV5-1,TGCGCCAGCAGCTTGGAGGTTGGGCCAGAGACCCAGTACTTC,CASSLEVGPETQYF
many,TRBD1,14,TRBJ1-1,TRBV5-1,TGCGCCAGCAGCGCAGACAGGGAGAACACTGAAGCTTTCTTT,CASSADRENTEAFF
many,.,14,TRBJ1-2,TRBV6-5,TGTGCCAGCAGTTCGGATGAGTACAGGGTGACCTACACCTTC,CASSSDEYRVTYTF
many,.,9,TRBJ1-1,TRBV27,TGTGCCAGCCCAATAATTGCTTTCTTT,CASPIIAFF
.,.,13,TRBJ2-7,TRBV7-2,TGTGCCAGCAGCTTAGTCGCGGGGAACGAGCAGTACTTC,CASSLVAGNEQYF
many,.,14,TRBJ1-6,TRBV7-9,TGTGCCAGCAACGGGGGGGGAACGGATTCACCCCTCCACTTT,CASNGGGTDSPLHF
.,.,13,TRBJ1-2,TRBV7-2,TGTGCCAGCAGCTTAGGGGGAAAGGGTGGCTACACCTTC,CASSLGGKGGYTF
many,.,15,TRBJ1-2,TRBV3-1,TGTGCCAGCAGCCAAGACTCGACAGCTAACTATGGCTACACCTTC,CASSQDSTANYGYTF